What follows are 2 T cell receptor beta chains derived from one specimen sequenced in a study of T cells in Graves' hyperthyroidism and ophthalmopathy. Template material for amplifying TCR beta CDR3 regions consisted of RNA transcripts. The TCR CDR3 first-round RT-PCR relied on the HTBI primer set. TCRdb analysed the multiplex PCR reads with MiXCR anew, one entry per CDR3 protein. The data contain fewer than 250,000 distinct CDR3 sequences, approximately 25% of them seen just once; the ten biggest clones take up roughly 40%. Sequenced input: blood. The receptor source for this set is a woman between 35 and 50 years old with Graves' ophthalmopathy.

The rearrangement joins TRBV10-3 to TRBJ2-7; 11 bases map to TRBD2. The junction had 11 bases not matched to a gene; V was cut back by 11 bases and J by 2 bases. CDR3 length: 15 amino acids. Germline CDR1 and CDR2: ENHRY and SYGVKD. CDR3 protein: CASVEGTSGTYEQYF. The DNA of the CDR3 is TGTGCCTCAGTAGAGGGGACTAGCGGAACCTACGAGCAGTACTTC.

V gene TRBV28 combines with J gene TRBJ2-7, with 10 bases lining up with TRBD1. CDR3 length: 18 amino acids. V lost 4 bases, J lost 0 bases, and 12 bases stayed unmatched. CDR1 and CDR2 from the germline V gene are MDHEN and SYDVKM. The CDR3 region has the DNA TGTGCCAGCAGTTACGTCGGGACAGGGGCCTCCACCTCCTACGAGCAGTACTTC. Amino acid sequence: CASSYVGTGASTSYEQYF.